Shown below are 22 T cell receptor beta chains from a single sample sequenced in a study of blood T cell repertoires in COVID-19. Data came from immunoSEQ multiplex PCR; TCRdb stores just in-frame clones and leaves some out. The sample lists 35,000 or so clones; 85% to 90% were seen once. The sequencing sample was made of peripheral blood. The receptors originated from a man between 70 and 80 years old with acute or convalescent COVID-19.

CDR3 in amino acids: CASGSRRDSNYGYTF. As DNA, the CDR3 is TGTGCCAGTGGGTCACGAAGGGACAGCAACTATGGCTACACCTTC. The chain recombines TRBV19 with TRBJ1-2; TRBD1 agrees at 7 bases. The V segment lost 8 bases and the J segment 2 bases; nucleotides outside the gene matches: 11. Germline CDR1 LNHDA, CDR2 SQIVND (reference sequence). The CDR3 is 15 amino acids.

The V gene is TRBV6-5, the J gene TRBJ1-1, with a tentative D call TRBD1 (6 bases). The V end was cut by 6 bases, the J end by 6 bases, with 11 bases between. The CDR3 spans 12 residues. Germline V lookup: CDR1 MNHEY, CDR2 SVGAGI. CDR3 loop: CASSRGRSEAFF. CDR3 nucleotide sequence: TGTGCCAGCAGCAGGGGCAGGTCTGAAGCTTTCTTT.

This clone showed up just once. CDR3 sequence (DNA): TGTGCCAGCAGCTTGGCAGGACTCGGGGAGCTGTTTTTT. Protein: CASSLAGLGELFF. This chain uses TRBV5-6 with TRBJ2-2; the D gene is possibly TRBD2 (5 bases). Between the trimmed V and J ends, which lost 0 bases and 7 bases, there was a span of 7 bases. The CDR3 runs to 13 residues. Germline V gives CDR1 SGHDT, CDR2 YYEEEE.

CDR3: CASGLRDRVESPLHF. Here the CDR3 DNA reads TGTGCTAGTGGTTTGAGGGACAGGGTGGAATCACCCCTCCACTTT. The V call is TRBV12-5, the J call TRBJ1-6; 9 bases agree with TRBD1. The J segment lost 10 bases and the V segment lost 2 bases, leaving 6 bases of the junction unmatched. The CDR3 length is 15 residues. Looked up from germline, CDR1 is LGHNT and CDR2 is FRNRAP.

The chain has TRBV25-1 and TRBJ1-1, with D perhaps matching TRBD1 (5 bases). V was clipped by 3 bases and J by 9 bases, with 14 bases between them. Germline V lookup: CDR1 MGHDK, CDR2 SYGVNS. The length of the CDR3 is 13 residues. The CDR3, as DNA: TGTGCCAGCAGTGATGTTGGGGGGACGCAAGCTTTCTTT. Its translation is CASSDVGGTQAFF.

The chain recombines TRBV29-1 with TRBJ1-1; 7 bases line up with TRBD1. The ends lost 5 bases at V and 4 bases at J; junction bases unmatched: 16. The CDR3 extends over 16 amino acids. In germline, CDR1 is SQVTM, CDR2 ANQGSEA. The CDR3, as DNA: TGCAGCGTTAGGGACAGATTCCTCACCCGCCCCACTGAAGCTTTCTTT. Amino acid sequence: CSVRDRFLTRPTEAFF.

CDR3 sequence: CASSLAGGGYSGNTIYF. The CDR3 region has the DNA TGTGCCAGCAGCTTGGCCGGTGGCGGATACTCTGGAAACACCATATATTTT. This rearrangement joins TRBV5-4 to TRBJ1-3; no clear D gene. The germline V gene has CDR1 SGHNT and CDR2 YYREEE (reference sequence). This CDR3 is 17 amino acids long. Trimming took off 0 bases at V and 0 bases at J, with 13 bases between the two ends.

This sequence joins TRBV18 and TRBJ1-1; D perhaps matches TRBD1 (5 bases). The V gene's germline CDR1 is KGHSH and CDR2 LQKENI. Trimming took 4 bases from V and 0 from J, leaving 9 bases between them. This CDR3 comprises 14 residues. The CDR3 is CASSRQGLNTEAFF. CDR3 bases: TGTGCCAGCTCACGTCAGGGATTGAACACTGAAGCTTTCTTT.

This chain connects TRBV3-1 (or the pseudogene TRBV3-2) to TRBJ2-3, with 8 bases lining up with TRBD1. The germline gives CDR1 LGHDT, CDR2 YNNKEL (reference sequence). Trimming took 3 bases from V and 6 from J; bases not matched to a gene: 5. There are 14 residues in the CDR3. CDR3 residues: CASSQSTGVDTQYF. The CDR3 DNA reads as TGTGCCAGCAGCCAGTCGACAGGGGTGGATACGCAGTATTTT.

The V call is TRBV30, the J call TRBJ1-2; TRBD1 agrees at 9 bases. V dropped 3 bases and J dropped 7; count of bases not matched to a gene: 9. The CDR3 has 14 residues. Germline V lookup: CDR1 GTSNPN, CDR2 SVGIG (reference sequence). Here the CDR3 reads CAWSERTGVGGYTF. CDR3 in DNA: TGTGCCTGGAGCGAACGGACAGGGGTAGGTGGCTACACCTTC.

This clone was counted only a few times. V and J are TRBV5-5 and TRBJ2-7; possibly TRBD1 for D (5 bases). CDR1 is SGHKS and CDR2 is YYEKEE in the germline V gene (reference sequence). The CDR3 length is 15 residues. The germline V and J ends were trimmed by 4 bases and 0 bases, with 14 bases remaining between them. This CDR3 is CASSPLGDLSYEQYF. The CDR3 bases are TGTGCCAGCAGCCCGCTAGGGGATCTCTCCTACGAGCAGTACTTC.

This sequence joins TRBV7-6 and TRBJ2-5; 11 nucleotides line up with TRBD2. Germline V gene lookup returns CDR1 SGHVS and CDR2 FNYEAQ. The CDR3 covers 16 residues. With V trimmed by 5 bases and J by 6 bases, 11 bases remained unmatched. As DNA, the CDR3 is TGTGCCAGCAGCGAACTTAGCGGGGGGGCCGAAAAGACCCAGTACTTC. This codes for CASSELSGGAEKTQYF.

V is TRBV18 and J is TRBJ2-1; no firm D call. Trimming left V 0 bases short and J 3 bases short, with 6 bases between. CDR3 size: 14 residues. From germline, CDR1 is KGHSH and CDR2 LQKENI. The CDR3 here is CASSPPPSYNEQFF. The CDR3 DNA reads TGTGCCAGCTCACCACCCCCTAGCTACAATGAGCAGTTCTTC.

The gene calls are TRBV19 and TRBJ1-5, with a possible D match to TRBD1 (5 bases). The V end was cut by 3 bases, the J end by 3 bases, with 12 bases between. The CDR3 covers 15 residues. Germline V CDR1 and CDR2: LNHDA, SQIVND (reference sequence). The CDR3 DNA is TGTGCCAGTAGTATGACGGGAGGGGACAATCAGCCCCAGCATTTT. Its protein product is CASSMTGGDNQPQHF.

The chain has TRBV7-2 and TRBJ1-6; tentative D call: TRBD1 (5 bases). Trimming stripped 1 base from V and 8 bases from J, with 9 bases between. The CDR3 loop spans 14 amino acids. Germline loops: CDR1 SGHTA, CDR2 FQGNSA. CDR3 DNA sequence: TGTGCCAGCAGCTTAGGTAGGGGATATTCACCCCTCCACTTT. It yields the protein CASSLGRGYSPLHF.

This rearrangement joins TRBV19 to TRBJ1-5; D is perhaps TRBD1 (6 bases). The CDR3 spans 15 residues. Per germline, CDR1 LNHDA and CDR2 SQIVND (reference sequence). With 3 bases removed from V and 4 bases from J, the gap between germline ends came to 13 bases. CDR3 amino acids: CASSMIVGQNQPQHF. The DNA of the CDR3 is TGTGCCAGTAGTATGATAGTTGGACAGAATCAGCCCCAGCATTTT.

V gene TRBV9 combines with J gene TRBJ2-7; 8 bases align to TRBD1. The CDR3 has 13 amino acids. Unmatched junction bases numbered 2, after V lost 3 bases and J lost 3 bases. CDR1 is SGDLS and CDR2 is YYNGEE in the germline V gene. Written as DNA, the CDR3 is TGTGCCAGCAGCGCCGACAGGGGCTACGAGCAGTACTTC. Residues: CASSADRGYEQYF.

This sequence joins TRBV20-1 and TRBJ1-5; D perhaps matches TRBD1 (5 bases). Deletions cut 3 bases from V and 4 bases from J, with 10 bases between. CDR3 length equals 13 residues. The V gene's germline CDR1 is DFQATT and CDR2 SNEGSKA (reference sequence). The chain's CDR3 is CSASGRVNQPQHF. The CDR3 nucleotides read TGCAGTGCTAGTGGCAGGGTAAATCAGCCCCAGCATTTT.

This clone was observed a single time. The chain uses TRBV18 and TRBJ1-2; D possibly corresponds to TRBD1 (6 bases). CDR1 and CDR2 (germline): KGHSH, LQKENI. This CDR3 is 16 amino acids long. V lost 4 bases and J lost 6, with 21 bases in between. The CDR3: CASSLQTLTGPHGYTF. CDR3 coding DNA: TGTGCCAGCTCACTTCAAACCCTAACAGGGCCCCATGGCTACACCTTC.

This rearrangement joins TRBV19 to TRBJ2-7, with D possibly TRBD2 on 6 matching bases. CDR3 length equals 13 residues. The V gene's germline CDR1 is LNHDA and CDR2 SQIVND (reference sequence). Between the trimmed V and J ends, which lost 6 bases and 0 bases, there was a span of 9 bases. The CDR3 DNA reads as TGTGCCAGTAGGCGGGGAAGCTCCTACGAGCAGTACTTC. Translation: CASRRGSSYEQYF.

The V and J genes are TRBV7-6 and TRBJ1-2, with 8 positions matching TRBD1. This CDR3 is built from 15 residues. Germline assignment: CDR1 SGHVS and CDR2 FNYEAQ. Trimming removed 3 bases from V and 4 bases from J; junction bases left unmatched: 7. The CDR3 loop reads CASSLRTGPLYGYTF. The CDR3 nucleotides read TGTGCCAGCAGCTTGCGGACAGGGCCCCTCTATGGCTACACCTTC.

The chain combines TRBV28 with TRBJ1-5, with D hard to call. Germline V CDR1 and CDR2: MDHEN, SYDVKM. The CDR3 contains 15 residues. The V gene lost 1 base and the J gene lost 2 bases, with 9 bases spanning the gap. CDR3 coding DNA: TGTGCCAGCAGTTTATACGGTCTTCGCAATCAGCCCCAGCATTTT. This sequence encodes CASSLYGLRNQPQHF. Combining the CDR3 with reference TRBV28 and TRBJ1-5 gives the whole variable domain DVKVTQSSRYLVKRTGEKVFLECVQDMDHENMFWYRQDPGLGLRLIYFSYDVKMKEKGDIPEGYSVSREKKERFSLILESASTNQTSMYLCASSLYGLRNQPQHFGDGTRLSIL.